The source of this TCR beta chain is a study of blood T cell repertoires in COVID-19. Study at large: COVID-19 samples collected from the United States, Italy and Spain covered acute and convalescent phases. PBMCs, B-cell-depleted T cells, or T cells were the source of the cDNA or gDNA that made up the material.

The CDR3 is 13 amino acids. Germline loops: CDR1 MNHEY, CDR2 SVGEGT. With 6 bases removed from V and 3 bases from J, the gap between germline ends came to 11 bases. The table lists this clone with many counts. Source study methods: Estimated nucleated cell counts came from reference gene primer amplification. Profiling relied on immunoSEQ multiplex PCR, and the TCRdb table lists in-frame clones only, not all of them. V and J calls and clone size come straight from that table; D and trimming were deduced from the DNA. Counted here are some 250,000 clones, 86% occurring once; the ten biggest clones make up roughly 6.3%.

The genes are TRBV6-2 or TRBV6-3 and TRBJ2-5; the D is unclear. Material for sequencing was peripheral blood. The receptor was isolated from a man aged 55 to 69 with acute or convalescent COVID-19. DNA for the CDR3: TGTGCCAGCAGCCCAGACTCAAAAGAGACCCAGTACTTC. It encodes CASSPDSKETQYF.